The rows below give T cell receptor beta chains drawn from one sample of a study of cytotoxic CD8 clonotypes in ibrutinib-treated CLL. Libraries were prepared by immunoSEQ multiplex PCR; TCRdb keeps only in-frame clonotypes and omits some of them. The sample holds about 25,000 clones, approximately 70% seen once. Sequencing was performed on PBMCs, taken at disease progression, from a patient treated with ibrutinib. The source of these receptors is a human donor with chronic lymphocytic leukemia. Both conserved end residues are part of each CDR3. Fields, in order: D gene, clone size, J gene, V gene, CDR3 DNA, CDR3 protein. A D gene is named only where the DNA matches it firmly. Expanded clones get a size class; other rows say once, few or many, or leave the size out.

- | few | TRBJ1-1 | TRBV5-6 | TGTGCCAGCAGCTGGGGAGGTATGCCTGAAGCTTTCTTT | CASSWGGMPEAFF
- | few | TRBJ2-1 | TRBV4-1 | TGCGCCAGCAGCCAAGTAGGCAATGAGCAGTTCTTC | CASSQVGNEQFF
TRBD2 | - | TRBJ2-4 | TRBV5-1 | TGCGCCAGCAGCCCCGGGGGGAACATTCAGTACTTC | CASSPGGNIQYF
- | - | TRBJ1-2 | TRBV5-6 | TGTGCCAGCAGCTTGGGGCACTCCATCTATGGCTACACCTTC | CASSLGHSIYGYTF
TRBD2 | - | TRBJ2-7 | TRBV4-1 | TGCGCCAGCAGTATGGGGACGGGGGGGCCCTACGAGCAGTACTTC | CASSMGTGGPYEQYF
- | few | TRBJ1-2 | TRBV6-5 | TGTGCCAGCCGATCCGGGGCCGGCTACACCTTC | CASRSGAGYTF
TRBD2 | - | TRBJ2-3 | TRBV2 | TGTGCCAGCAGTGGTCCGGGACTAGCTCCAGATACGCAGTATTTT | CASSGPGLAPDTQYF
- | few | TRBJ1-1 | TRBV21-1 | TGTGCCAGCAGCCCAGGGACCGAAGCTTTCTTT | CASSPGTEAFF
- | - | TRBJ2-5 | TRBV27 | TGTGCCAGCAGTCTCACCGGCATAGAGGGCCGGGAGACCCAGTACTTC | CASSLTGIEGRETQYF
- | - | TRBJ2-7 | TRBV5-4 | TGTGCCAGCAGCTTGGGAGGAGATTCGTCCTACGAGCAGTACTTC | CASSLGGDSSYEQYF
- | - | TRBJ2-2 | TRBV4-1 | TGCGCCAGCAGCCAAGAAACCGGGGAGCTGTTTTTT | CASSQETGELFF
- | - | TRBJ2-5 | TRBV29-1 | TGCAGCGTTGAATGGAGAAGCCTCCAAGAGACCCAGTACTTC | CSVEWRSLQETQYF
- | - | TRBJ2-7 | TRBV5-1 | TGCGCCAGCAGCTTGGATAGGGCAGGCCAGAGCTCCTACGAGCAGTACTTC | CASSLDRAGQSSYEQYF
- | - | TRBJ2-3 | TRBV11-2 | TGTGCCAGCAGCTTAAGGCGGGCACAGGGCCCAGATACGCAGTATTTT | CASSLRRAQGPDTQYF
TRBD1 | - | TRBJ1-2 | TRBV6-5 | TGTGCCAGCAGGTCTACAGGGGCCAGGGGCTACACCTTC | CASRSTGARGYTF
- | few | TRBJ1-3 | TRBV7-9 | TGTGCCAGCAGCTCCATTTACTCTGGAAACACCATATATTTT | CASSSIYSGNTIYF
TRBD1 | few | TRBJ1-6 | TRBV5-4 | TGTGCCAGCAGTTTACAGGGGGTTAATTCACCCCTCCACTTT | CASSLQGVNSPLHF
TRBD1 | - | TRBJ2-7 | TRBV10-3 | TGTGCCATCAGTGGGGGGACAGGGTCCTACGAGCAGTACTTC | CAISGGTGSYEQYF
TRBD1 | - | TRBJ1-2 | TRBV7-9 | TGTGCCAGCAGCTTAGCGGGACAGGGGGGGAACTATGGCTACACCTTC | CASSLAGQGGNYGYTF
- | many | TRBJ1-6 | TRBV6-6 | TGTGCCAGCAGTAGAGGGGAGGTTGGTAATTCACCCCTCCACTTT | CASSRGEVGNSPLHF
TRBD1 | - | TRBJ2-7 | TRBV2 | TGTGCCAGCAGTGGGGACAGGGTCTACGAGCAGTACTTC | CASSGDRVYEQYF
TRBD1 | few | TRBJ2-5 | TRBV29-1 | TGCAGCGTAACTTCAGGGACAGGGGCGGGCGAGACCCAGTACTTC | CSVTSGTGAGETQYF
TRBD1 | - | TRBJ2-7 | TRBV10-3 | TGTGCCATCAGTGAGCAAACAGGGGCTAGGGGCGAGCAGTACTTC | CAISEQTGARGEQYF
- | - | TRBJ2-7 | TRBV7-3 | TGTGCCAGCAGCTTAGCACAGCCCTACGAGCAGTACTTC | CASSLAQPYEQYF
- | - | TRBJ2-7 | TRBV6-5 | TGTGCCAGCAGCCGATATGGCTACGAGCAGTACTTC | CASSRYGYEQYF
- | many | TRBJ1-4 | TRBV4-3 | TGCGCCAGCAGTCCGACGGGCCCTAATGAAAAACTGTTTTTT | CASSPTGPNEKLFF
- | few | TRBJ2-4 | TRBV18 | TGTGCCAGCTCACCAGAGGGGAACATTCAGTACTTC | CASSPEGNIQYF
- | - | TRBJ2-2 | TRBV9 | TGTGCCAGCAGCTCTCGGACATCGAACACCGGGGAGCTGTTTTTT | CASSSRTSNTGELFF
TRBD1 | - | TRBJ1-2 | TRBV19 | TGTGCCAGTAGTATGAGGGACAGGGGGTACTATGGCTACACCTTC | CASSMRDRGYYGYTF
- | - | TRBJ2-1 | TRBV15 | TGTGCCACCAGCAGAGAGGCGGGTACAAGTGAGCAGTTCTTC | CATSREAGTSEQFF
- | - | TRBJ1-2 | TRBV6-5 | TGTGCCAGCAGTTACTCCGTCAGAAACTATGGCTACACCTTC | CASSYSVRNYGYTF
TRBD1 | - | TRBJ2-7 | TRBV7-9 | TGTGCCAGCGGGACAGGGGTGGATTACGAGCAGTACTTC | CASGTGVDYEQYF
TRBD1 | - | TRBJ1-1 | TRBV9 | TGTGCCAGCAGCGCAGATCGGACAGGCCCGAACACTGAAGCTTTCTTT | CASSADRTGPNTEAFF
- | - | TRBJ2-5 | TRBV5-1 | TGCGCCAGCAGCTCCACGCTAGACACGTACCAAGAGACCCAGTACTTC | CASSSTLDTYQETQYF
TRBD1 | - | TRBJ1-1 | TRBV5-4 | TGTGCCAGCAGCTTCGGGACAGGGCTTGAAGCTTTCTTT | CASSFGTGLEAFF
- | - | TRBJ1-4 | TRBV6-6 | TGTGCCAGCAGTCTACAGGTCTTCGGGGCTAATGAAAAACTGTTTTTT | CASSLQVFGANEKLFF
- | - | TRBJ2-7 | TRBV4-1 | TGCGCCAGCAGCCCTTTTAAAGGCTCCTACGAGCAGTACTTC | CASSPFKGSYEQYF
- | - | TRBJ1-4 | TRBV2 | TGTGCCAGCAGCGGACAGATTGCAACTAATGAAAAACTGTTTTTT | CASSGQIATNEKLFF
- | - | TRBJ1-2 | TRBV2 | TGTGCCAGAGCCCCCACCCCAAGGAATGGCTACACCTTC | CARAPTPRNGYTF
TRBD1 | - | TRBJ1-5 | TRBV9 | TGTGCCAGCAGCGCCGGGACAGTTCTTTATCAGCCCCAGCATTTT | CASSAGTVLYQPQHF
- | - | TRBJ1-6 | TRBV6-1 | TGTGCCAGCAGTGTAGTAGGTTCACCCCTCCACTTT | CASSVVGSPLHF
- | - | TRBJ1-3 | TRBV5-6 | TGTGCCAGCAGCCTTCCGGGCTCTGGAAACACCATATATTTT | CASSLPGSGNTIYF
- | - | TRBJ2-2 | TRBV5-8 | TGTGCCAGCAGTCTAGACAGTGCTTACACCGGGGAGCTGTTTTTT | CASSLDSAYTGELFF
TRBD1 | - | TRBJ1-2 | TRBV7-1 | TGTGCCAGCAGCTGGACAGGGTGGGCCTATGGCTACACCTTC | CASSWTGWAYGYTF
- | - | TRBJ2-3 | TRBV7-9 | TGTGCCAGCAGCTCTTGGACAGATACGCAGTATTTT | CASSSWTDTQYF
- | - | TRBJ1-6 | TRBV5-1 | TGCGCCAGCAGCTTCGGGACGGTAAATTCACCCCTCCACTTT | CASSFGTVNSPLHF
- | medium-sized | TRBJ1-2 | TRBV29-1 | TGCAGCGTTGAGCTAGCTGGCTACACCTTC | CSVELAGYTF
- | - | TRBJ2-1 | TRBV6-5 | TGTGCCAGCAGTTACTCGACTAGAGGGGATGAGCAGTTCTTC | CASSYSTRGDEQFF
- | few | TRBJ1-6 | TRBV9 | TGTGCCAGCAGCGTAGGGTCTAATTCACCCCTCCACTTT | CASSVGSNSPLHF
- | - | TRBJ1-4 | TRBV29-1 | TGCAGCGCGCGGACAGCCCTTCTAAATGAAAAACTGTTTTTT | CSARTALLNEKLFF
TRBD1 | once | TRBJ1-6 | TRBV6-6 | TGTGCCAGCAGTAAGGGACAGTATAATTCACCCCTCCACTTT | CASSKGQYNSPLHF
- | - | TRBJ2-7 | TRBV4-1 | TGCGCCAGCAGCCAAGTCGGGGGGCTCCCCTACGAGCAGTACTTC | CASSQVGGLPYEQYF
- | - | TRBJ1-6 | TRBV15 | TGTGCCACCAGCAGAGATCGGGCCGGCTCCTATAATTCACCCCTCCACTTT | CATSRDRAGSYNSPLHF
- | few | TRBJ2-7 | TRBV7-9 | TGTGCCAGCAGCCTTATCTCCACGGGACACCTCTACGAGCAGTACTTC | CASSLISTGHLYEQYF
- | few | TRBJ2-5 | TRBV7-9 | TGTGCCAGCAGTCCCGGGACCCAAGAGACCCAGTACTTC | CASSPGTQETQYF
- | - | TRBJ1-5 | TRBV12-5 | TGTGCTAGTGGTTTAGGGACCGTGGGGAGCAATCAGCCCCAGCATTTT | CASGLGTVGSNQPQHF